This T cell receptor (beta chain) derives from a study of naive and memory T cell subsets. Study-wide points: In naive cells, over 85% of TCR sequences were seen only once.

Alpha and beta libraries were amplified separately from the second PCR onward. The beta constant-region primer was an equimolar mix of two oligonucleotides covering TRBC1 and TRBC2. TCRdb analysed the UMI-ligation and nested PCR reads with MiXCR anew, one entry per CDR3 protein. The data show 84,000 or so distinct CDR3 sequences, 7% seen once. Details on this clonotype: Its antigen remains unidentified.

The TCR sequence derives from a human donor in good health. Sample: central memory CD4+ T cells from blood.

In DNA, the CDR3 is TGTGCCAGTAGCCGGACTCGGGAGCAGTTCTTC. Translation gives CASSRTREQFF. The chain is built from TRBV19 and TRBJ2-1; D perhaps matches TRBD2 (5 bases). This CDR3 has 11 residues. V was cut by 6 bases and J by 10 bases, with 10 bases left in between. Germline CDR1 and CDR2: LNHDA and SQIVND (reference sequence).